The clone carrying this T cell receptor (beta chain) has just one count. Its antigen is not known. Researchers amplified the TCR beta CDR3 regions from RNA transcripts. The HTBI set primed first-round TCR CDR3 RT-PCR. TCRdb called the multiplex PCR reads again in MiXCR, with one record for every CDR3 protein. The sample includes a few hundred thousand distinct CDR3 sequences, roughly 46% of them seen just once. The sample is drawn from a study of T cells in Graves' hyperthyroidism and ophthalmopathy. The authors deemed Graves' hyperthyroidism stable absent ophthalmopathy progression within 18 months. Hyperthyroidism patients were newly diagnosed, had disease duration under 2 months, and were aged 18 to 65 years. Germline V lookup: CDR1 SEHNR, CDR2 FQNEAQ (reference sequence). There are 16 residues in the CDR3. Unmatched junction bases numbered 10, after V lost 5 bases and J lost 3 bases. Study-wide findings and caveats: Blood held most thyroid clonotypes expanded above 0.001 frequency. The model's output predicted ophthalmopathy at a median of about 6.5 months prior to onset.

The sample was peripheral blood or thyroid tissue (not recorded which). This sequence originates from a woman in her late teens or twenties with Graves' hyperthyroidism. The rearrangement joins TRBV7-9 to TRBJ2-5; 9 nucleotides align to TRBD2. The CDR3 region has the DNA TGTGCCAGCAGCGGACGACTGACTAGCGGAGAAGAGACCCAGTACTTC. This translates into CASSGRLTSGEETQYF.